Below are 17 T cell receptor beta chains sequenced from a single sample in a study of CD8+CD57+ T cells in acquired aplastic anemia. Genomic DNA provided the template from which TCR beta VDJ and CDR3 profiles were obtained. TCRdb re-analysed the reads in MiXCR, keeping a single row per CDR3 protein. The sample records approximately 80,000 distinct CDR3 sequences, roughly two thirds being singletons. Patients who underwent sequencing had shown CD8+CD57+ cell expansion by flow cytometry. The sample taken for sequencing was sorted CD4+, CD8+, or CD8+CD57+ T cells (not recorded which) from PBMCs. These receptors originate from a human donor with aplastic anemia.

The chain combines TRBV3-1 with TRBJ2-3; 8 bases are a match to TRBD2. V was clipped by 0 bases and J by 4 bases; unmatched bases: 3. Germline CDR1 and CDR2: LGHDT and YNNKEL (reference sequence). This CDR3 region has 15 residues. CDR3 sequence (DNA): TGTGCCAGCAGCCAAGAGGCGGGAGGTTCAGATACGCAGTATTTT. Encoded protein: CASSQEAGGSDTQYF.

The gene calls are TRBV2 and TRBJ1-1, with TRBD1 identical over 9 bases. CDR3 length: 14 amino acids. Looked up from germline, CDR1 is SNHLY and CDR2 is FYNNEI. V lost 7 bases to trimming and J lost 2 bases; unmatched junction nucleotides: 5. This CDR3 is CASIRTGANTEAFF. For the CDR3, the DNA is TGTGCCAGCATAAGGACAGGGGCTAACACTGAAGCTTTCTTT.

This clonotype turned up a few times. The CDR3, as DNA: TGCAGCGTTGGCGGGACAGGGTTTGGGGGCTACACCTTC. Protein: CSVGGTGFGGYTF. This chain joins TRBV29-1 and TRBJ1-2, with TRBD1 matching 9 bases. The germline gives CDR1 SQVTM, CDR2 ANQGSEA. The CDR3 sequence is 13 residues long. V shed 4 bases and J 8 bases; nucleotides not matched to a gene: 8.

The chain carries TRBV24-1 and TRBJ1-2; possible D gene TRBD1, 5 bases. Germline-derived CDR1 and CDR2 are KGHDR and SFDVKD. Deletions cut 5 bases from V and 5 bases from J, with 23 bases between. The CDR3 loop spans 17 amino acids. CDR3 loop: CATSANQQQGSIYGYTF. The CDR3 bases are TGTGCCACCAGTGCGAACCAACAGCAGGGATCAATTTATGGCTACACCTTC.

The chain combines TRBV19 with TRBJ1-5; D possibly corresponds to TRBD1 (5 bases). CDR3 length: 15 residues. Trimming stripped 5 bases from V and 8 bases from J, with 19 bases between. Germline CDR1 LNHDA, CDR2 SQIVND (reference sequence). Here the CDR3 reads CASSPGLLGNEPQHF. The CDR3 nucleotides read TGTGCCAGTAGTCCGGGACTCCTTGGGAATGAGCCCCAGCATTTT. Filled out from reference TRBV19 and TRBJ1-5, the complete variable domain reads DGGITQSPKYLFRKEGQNVTLSCEQNLNHDAMYWYRQDPGQGLRLIYYSQIVNDFQKGDIAEGYSVSREKKESFPLTVTSAQKNPTAFYLCASSPGLLGNEPQHFGDGTRLSIL.

The chain joins TRBV10-1 to TRBJ2-2; possibly TRBD2 for D (5 bases). Germline CDR1 reads WNHNN; CDR2 reads SYGVQD (reference sequence). This CDR3 contains 14 residues. V gave up 4 bases and J gave up 6 bases, with 12 bases separating them. DNA for the CDR3: TGCGCCAGCAGTGTGGGGAGACATTCCGGGGAGCTGTTTTTT. It yields the protein CASSVGRHSGELFF.

V usage is TRBV2 and J usage is TRBJ1-5; D uncertain. Germline loops: CDR1 SNHLY, CDR2 FYNNEI. Trimming stripped 6 bases from V and 7 bases from J, with 13 bases between. This CDR3 is 13 amino acids long. DNA of the CDR3: TGTGCCAGCAGACAGTACGGTGACCAGCCCCAGCATTTT. This translates into CASRQYGDQPQHF.

This clonotype showed up just a few times. V is TRBV6-1 and J is TRBJ2-1; 9 bases fit TRBD2. Germline V CDR1 and CDR2: MNHNS, SASEGT. The CDR3 contains 15 residues. V lost 3 bases to trimming and J lost 6 bases; unmatched junction nucleotides: 6. In DNA form, the CDR3 reads TGTGCCAGCAGTGAGGGACTAGCCTTGCCCAATGAGCAGTTCTTC. It is translated as CASSEGLALPNEQFF.

The chain employs TRBV15 and TRBJ1-5; 7 bases are shared with TRBD1. The CDR3 totals 14 residues. V lost 0 bases to trimming and J lost 7 bases; unmatched junction nucleotides: 3. Germline CDR1 reads LNHNV; CDR2 reads YYDKDF (reference sequence). In DNA, the CDR3 is TGTGCCACCAGCAGAGACAGGGGGGGACAGCCCCAGCATTTT. It translates to CATSRDRGGQPQHF.

CDR3 DNA sequence: TGTGCCAGCAGCCCGGGACGGAGCTCCTACAATGAGCAGTTCTTC. Encoded protein: CASSPGRSSYNEQFF. The chain links TRBV11-1 to TRBJ2-1; D might be TRBD1 or TRBD2, each matching 5 bases. The CDR3 covers 15 residues. Germline CDR1 SGHAT, CDR2 FQDESV (reference sequence). V was clipped by 5 bases and J by 0 bases, with 11 bases between them.

The genes are TRBV19 and TRBJ1-2; 8 bases are a match to TRBD1. Trimming took 5 bases from V and 4 from J; bases not matched to a gene: 9. Germline values: CDR1 LNHDA, CDR2 SQIVND (reference sequence). This CDR3 contains 15 residues. DNA of the CDR3: TGTGCCAGTAGTTTCTTGACAGGGGCCGCCTATGGCTACACCTTC. Protein: CASSFLTGAAYGYTF.

The chain combines TRBV15 with TRBJ2-2; 7 nucleotides match TRBD2. Unmatched junction bases numbered 2, after V lost 0 bases and J lost 4 bases. The CDR3 is 15 residues long. CDR1 and CDR2 from the germline V gene are LNHNV and YYDKDF (reference sequence). The CDR3 nucleotides read TGTGCCACCAGCAGAGACAGGGAGGGCACCGGGGAGCTGTTTTTT. This encodes CATSRDREGTGELFF.

The CDR3 DNA sequence: TGTGCCAGCAGCGTCACCTCTCCCTACGAGCAGTACTTC. Its protein is CASSVTSPYEQYF. The V gene is TRBV7-8, the J gene TRBJ2-7; no definite D call. The CDR3 is 13 residues long. Germline V gene data show CDR1 as SGHVS and CDR2 as FQNEAQ. Trimming cost V 5 bases and J 2 bases, with 10 bases left between them.

Worth noting for this clonotype: The germline gene is not matched at one end of the junction; a read error may be the cause. This sequence joins TRBV6-1 and TRBJ2-7; D is perhaps TRBD2 (6 bases). The germline V gene encodes CDR1 MNHNS and CDR2 SASEGT. The CDR3 has 13 amino acids. CDR3 nucleotide sequence: TGCGCCAGCAGTCCGGGACTCAACTACGAGCAGTACTTC. It encodes CASSPGLNYEQYF.

This clonotype was counted ten times or more. This chain connects TRBV4-1 to TRBJ2-7; D unresolved. Trimming removed 0 bases from V and 3 bases from J, with 9 bases in between. Germline assignment: CDR1 MGHRA and CDR2 YSYEKL. This CDR3 spans 14 amino acids. The CDR3 loop is CASSQDFGRYEQYF. The CDR3, as DNA: TGCGCCAGCAGCCAAGACTTTGGCCGCTACGAGCAGTACTTC.

This clonotype came up a few times. This sequence joins TRBV10-3 and TRBJ2-3; TRBD2 matches at 8 bases. Per the germline V gene, CDR1 is ENHRY and CDR2 is SYGVKD. There are 15 residues in the CDR3. Trimming took 11 bases from V and 3 from J; bases not matched to a gene: 13. Written as DNA, the CDR3 is TGTGCCTCGGGGGCCCGGGGGGGCCGGACAGATACGCAGTATTTT. Its protein product is CASGARGGRTDTQYF.

This rearrangement joins TRBV2 to TRBJ2-7; 7 bases fit TRBD1. CDR3 length: 15 residues. V lost 4 bases, J lost 2 bases, and 8 bases stayed unmatched. Germline values: CDR1 SNHLY, CDR2 FYNNEI. CDR3 sequence: CASSGGQTSTYEQYF. The CDR3 DNA follows: TGTGCCAGCAGTGGGGGACAGACTTCAACCTACGAGCAGTACTTC.